This is a list of T cell receptor beta chains from one sample in a study of beta chain features in type 1 diabetes. Clones were read by immunoSEQ multiplex PCR, and TCRdb kept only the in-frame ones, dropping some. The sample yields hundreds of thousands of clones, about an eighth seen once. The specimen was naive CD4+ T cells from blood. The receptors were sampled from a man younger than 35 with type 1 diabetes. Each CDR3 is given with its conserved first and last residue. The D gene is left open where the match is weak. The size of a clone is reported for some rows only, either as once, few or many, or as a class for expanded clones.

j_call: TRBJ2-1; clone_size: few; d_call: NA; v_call: TRBV30; cdr3_aa: CAWNAGWGNEQFF; cdr3_nt: TGTGCCTGGAATGCGGGGTGGGGGAATGAGCAGTTCTTC
j_call: TRBJ2-1; clone_size: once; d_call: TRBD1; v_call: TRBV2; cdr3_aa: CASSARQGVRNEQFF; cdr3_nt: TGTGCCAGCAGTGCCCGACAGGGGGTGAGAAATGAGCAGTTCTTC
j_call: TRBJ1-2; clone_size: NA; d_call: NA; v_call: TRBV14; cdr3_aa: CASSQEFNYGYTF; cdr3_nt: TGTGCCAGCAGCCAAGAGTTCAATTATGGCTACACCTTC
j_call: TRBJ2-5; clone_size: NA; d_call: TRBD1; v_call: TRBV7-9; cdr3_aa: CASSQGQGKETQYF; cdr3_nt: TGTGCCAGCAGCCAAGGACAGGGAAAAGAGACCCAGTACTTC
j_call: TRBJ1-4; clone_size: NA; d_call: NA; v_call: TRBV5-1; cdr3_aa: CASSVNRAANEKLFF; cdr3_nt: TGCGCCAGCAGCGTCAACAGGGCGGCTAATGAAAAACTGTTTTTT
j_call: TRBJ2-7; clone_size: NA; d_call: TRBD1; v_call: TRBV5-1; cdr3_aa: CASSTGQGYEQYF; cdr3_nt: TGCGCCAGCAGCACGGGACAGGGCTACGAGCAGTACTTC
j_call: TRBJ1-2; clone_size: few; d_call: NA; v_call: TRBV28; cdr3_aa: CASSLDYGYTF; cdr3_nt: TGTGCCAGCAGTTTAGACTATGGCTACACCTTC
j_call: TRBJ2-1; clone_size: NA; d_call: NA; v_call: TRBV29-1; cdr3_aa: CSGEGSGWNEQFF; cdr3_nt: TGCAGCGGTGAGGGTTCGGGGTGGAATGAGCAGTTCTTC
j_call: TRBJ2-1; clone_size: NA; d_call: TRBD1; v_call: TRBV7-9; cdr3_aa: CASSSSKTGTGVNEQFF; cdr3_nt: TGTGCCAGCAGCTCCTCGAAAACCGGGACAGGGGTTAATGAGCAGTTCTTC
j_call: TRBJ1-1; clone_size: NA; d_call: NA; v_call: TRBV7-6; cdr3_aa: CASSRAGENTEAFF; cdr3_nt: TGTGCCAGCAGCCGAGCAGGGGAGAACACTGAAGCTTTCTTT
j_call: TRBJ1-2; clone_size: few; d_call: TRBD1; v_call: TRBV6-5; cdr3_aa: CASSYGDRSYGYTF; cdr3_nt: TGTGCCAGCAGTTACGGGGACAGGTCCTATGGCTACACCTTC
j_call: TRBJ2-7; clone_size: NA; d_call: NA; v_call: TRBV29-1; cdr3_aa: CSVGAGWSSYEQYF; cdr3_nt: TGCAGCGTTGGAGCAGGGTGGAGCTCCTACGAGCAGTACTTC
j_call: TRBJ2-4; clone_size: few; d_call: NA; v_call: TRBV16; cdr3_aa: CASSRGDAKNIQYF; cdr3_nt: TGTGCCAGCAGCCGAGGGGATGCCAAAAACATTCAGTACTTC
j_call: TRBJ2-3; clone_size: NA; d_call: TRBD1; v_call: TRBV5-1; cdr3_aa: CASSSGQSTDTQYF; cdr3_nt: TGCGCCAGCAGCTCGGGACAGAGCACAGATACGCAGTATTTT
j_call: TRBJ2-2; clone_size: NA; d_call: NA; v_call: TRBV12-5; cdr3_aa: CASGLPPGVSNTGELFF; cdr3_nt: TGTGCTAGTGGTTTGCCTCCAGGGGTTTCAAACACCGGGGAGCTGTTTTTT
j_call: TRBJ1-5; clone_size: few; d_call: TRBD1; v_call: TRBV6-1; cdr3_aa: CASSARDRDFQPQHF; cdr3_nt: TGTGCCAGCAGTGCCCGGGACAGGGATTTTCAGCCCCAGCATTTT
j_call: TRBJ1-2; clone_size: once; d_call: TRBD1; v_call: TRBV9; cdr3_aa: CASTSQGADGYTF; cdr3_nt: TGTGCCAGCACCTCACAGGGGGCGGATGGCTACACCTTC
j_call: TRBJ1-1; clone_size: once; d_call: TRBD1; v_call: TRBV18; cdr3_aa: CASSPGTGSNTEAFF; cdr3_nt: TGTGCCAGCTCACCGGGGACAGGGTCGAACACTGAAGCTTTCTTT
j_call: TRBJ1-2; clone_size: few; d_call: NA; v_call: TRBV2; cdr3_aa: CASSEGPSFGGYTF; cdr3_nt: TGTGCCAGCAGTGAAGGACCAAGTTTCGGTGGCTACACCTTC
j_call: TRBJ2-7; clone_size: NA; d_call: TRBD1; v_call: TRBV4-2; cdr3_aa: CASSQDLGDSSYEQYF; cdr3_nt: TGTGCCAGCAGCCAAGATTTGGGGGACAGTTCCTACGAGCAGTACTTC
j_call: TRBJ1-2; clone_size: NA; d_call: NA; v_call: TRBV14; cdr3_aa: CASSQVNYGYTF; cdr3_nt: TGTGCCAGCAGCCAAGTAAACTATGGCTACACCTTC
j_call: TRBJ1-3; clone_size: NA; d_call: NA; v_call: TRBV9; cdr3_aa: CASSVDDYSGNTIYF; cdr3_nt: TGTGCCAGCAGCGTAGACGACTACTCTGGAAACACCATATATTTT
j_call: TRBJ1-2; clone_size: few; d_call: NA; v_call: TRBV6-6; cdr3_aa: CASSYGEEDYGYTF; cdr3_nt: TGTGCCAGCAGTTACGGGGAGGAGGACTATGGCTACACCTTC
j_call: TRBJ2-5; clone_size: few; d_call: NA; v_call: TRBV7-9; cdr3_aa: CASSSRDGARETQYF; cdr3_nt: TGTGCCAGCAGCTCCCGAGACGGGGCTCGGGAGACCCAGTACTTC
j_call: TRBJ2-7; clone_size: few; d_call: NA; v_call: TRBV25-1; cdr3_aa: CASSRDEDHGNEQYF; cdr3_nt: TGTGCCAGCAGTAGGGACGAAGACCACGGGAACGAGCAGTACTTC
j_call: TRBJ2-5; clone_size: once; d_call: NA; v_call: TRBV19; cdr3_aa: CASSPQTSKETQYF; cdr3_nt: TGTGCCAGTAGTCCGCAAACGTCCAAAGAGACCCAGTACTTC
j_call: TRBJ2-5; clone_size: few; d_call: TRBD1; v_call: TRBV18; cdr3_aa: CASSQGQGSETQYF; cdr3_nt: TGTGCCAGCTCCCAGGGACAGGGTTCCGAGACCCAGTACTTC
j_call: TRBJ2-3; clone_size: few; d_call: NA; v_call: TRBV7-2; cdr3_aa: CASSNRDTFTDTQYF; cdr3_nt: TGTGCCAGCAGCAACCGGGACACCTTCACAGATACGCAGTATTTT
j_call: TRBJ2-1; clone_size: few; d_call: TRBD2; v_call: TRBV7-2; cdr3_aa: CASSRAGAYNEQFF; cdr3_nt: TGTGCCAGCAGCCGGGCGGGGGCCTACAATGAGCAGTTCTTC
j_call: TRBJ1-2; clone_size: few; d_call: NA; v_call: TRBV5-1; cdr3_aa: CASSLGRQRGYGYTF; cdr3_nt: TGCGCCAGCAGCTTGGGTCGGCAGAGGGGCTATGGCTACACCTTC
j_call: TRBJ2-5; clone_size: few; d_call: NA; v_call: TRBV7-9; cdr3_aa: CASSLASSLGTQYF; cdr3_nt: TGTGCCAGCAGCTTAGCGTCCTCTCTGGGGACCCAGTACTTC
j_call: TRBJ1-2; clone_size: NA; d_call: NA; v_call: TRBV29-1; cdr3_aa: CSVEGRGRRHGYTF; cdr3_nt: TGCAGCGTTGAGGGACGGGGGCGCCGTCATGGCTACACCTTC
j_call: TRBJ1-1; clone_size: few; d_call: NA; v_call: TRBV6-6; cdr3_aa: CASTPVNTEAFF; cdr3_nt: TGTGCCAGCACGCCAGTGAACACTGAAGCTTTCTTT
j_call: TRBJ2-5; clone_size: NA; d_call: TRBD2; v_call: TRBV4-1; cdr3_aa: CASSQGQPWGPGGSHQETQYF; cdr3_nt: TGCGCCAGCAGCCAAGGCCAACCGTGGGGCCCGGGGGGGAGCCACCAAGAGACCCAGTACTTC
j_call: TRBJ1-4; clone_size: few; d_call: NA; v_call: TRBV7-9; cdr3_aa: CASSLLDGLFNEKLFF; cdr3_nt: TGTGCCAGCAGCCTATTGGACGGCTTATTTAATGAAAAACTGTTTTTT
j_call: TRBJ2-4; clone_size: few; d_call: NA; v_call: TRBV4-1; cdr3_aa: CASSQAPGGVAKNIQYF; cdr3_nt: TGCGCCAGCAGCCAAGCACCAGGCGGGGTGGCCAAAAACATTCAGTACTTC
j_call: TRBJ2-5; clone_size: few; d_call: TRBD2; v_call: TRBV29-1; cdr3_aa: CSVEDVAGGSRGTQYF; cdr3_nt: TGCAGCGTTGAAGATGTGGCGGGGGGGTCCCGCGGGACCCAGTACTTC
j_call: TRBJ2-7; clone_size: few; d_call: TRBD1; v_call: TRBV28; cdr3_aa: CATTTGAYEQYF; cdr3_nt: TGTGCCACTACGACAGGGGCCTACGAGCAGTACTTC
j_call: TRBJ2-7; clone_size: few; d_call: NA; v_call: TRBV21-1; cdr3_aa: CANVGEQYF; cdr3_nt: TGTGCCAACGTTGGGGAGCAGTACTTC
j_call: TRBJ1-6; clone_size: few; d_call: NA; v_call: TRBV2; cdr3_aa: CATSGNGNSPLHF; cdr3_nt: TGTGCCACCTCAGGGAATGGCAATTCACCCCTCCACTTT
j_call: TRBJ1-4; clone_size: few; d_call: TRBD1; v_call: TRBV7-2; cdr3_aa: CASSGQGALEKLFF; cdr3_nt: TGTGCCAGCAGCGGACAGGGGGCGCTTGAAAAACTGTTTTTT
j_call: TRBJ1-5; clone_size: NA; d_call: NA; v_call: TRBV28; cdr3_aa: CASSLLSSQPQHF; cdr3_nt: TGTGCCAGCAGTTTACTCTCCAGCCAGCCCCAGCATTTT
j_call: TRBJ2-1; clone_size: few; d_call: NA; v_call: TRBV2; cdr3_aa: CASTSGSPYNEQFF; cdr3_nt: TGTGCCAGCACTTCAGGCTCTCCCTACAATGAGCAGTTCTTC
j_call: TRBJ1-3; clone_size: few; d_call: NA; v_call: TRBV7-9; cdr3_aa: CASSDSGNTIYF; cdr3_nt: TGTGCCAGCAGCGACTCTGGAAACACCATATATTTT
j_call: TRBJ2-7; clone_size: NA; d_call: NA; v_call: TRBV4-1; cdr3_aa: CASSQALLGTYEQYF; cdr3_nt: TGCGCCAGCAGCCAAGCCCTCCTGGGGACCTACGAGCAGTACTTC
j_call: TRBJ2-5; clone_size: few; d_call: NA; v_call: TRBV13; cdr3_aa: CASRPQGIQETQYF; cdr3_nt: TGTGCCAGCAGACCACAGGGTATCCAAGAGACCCAGTACTTC
j_call: TRBJ1-2; clone_size: NA; d_call: NA; v_call: TRBV12-2; cdr3_aa: CASRLESGQYYGYTF; cdr3_nt: TGTGCAAGTCGCTTAGAATCTGGGCAGTACTATGGCTACACCTTC
j_call: TRBJ1-2; clone_size: few; d_call: NA; v_call: TRBV23-1; cdr3_aa: CASPSGNYGYTF; cdr3_nt: TGCGCCAGCCCCTCGGGTAACTATGGCTACACCTTC
j_call: TRBJ2-2; clone_size: NA; d_call: NA; v_call: TRBV7-6; cdr3_aa: CASSLGTANTGELFF; cdr3_nt: TGTGCCAGCAGCTTAGGAACAGCGAACACCGGGGAGCTGTTTTTT
j_call: TRBJ1-2; clone_size: few; d_call: TRBD1; v_call: TRBV7-6; cdr3_aa: CASSLRQGGLDYGYTF; cdr3_nt: TGTGCCAGCAGCTTACGACAGGGGGGCCTAGACTATGGCTACACCTTC
j_call: TRBJ2-7; clone_size: few; d_call: NA; v_call: TRBV30; cdr3_aa: CAWAKVGHEQYF; cdr3_nt: TGTGCCTGGGCTAAGGTGGGACACGAGCAGTACTTC
j_call: TRBJ2-3; clone_size: few; d_call: NA; v_call: TRBV20-1; cdr3_aa: CSAMDTDTQYF; cdr3_nt: TGCAGTGCTATGGACACAGATACGCAGTATTTT
j_call: TRBJ1-3; clone_size: few; d_call: NA; v_call: TRBV7-2; cdr3_aa: CASSFGQSSGNTIYF; cdr3_nt: TGTGCCAGCAGCTTTGGACAGAGCTCTGGAAACACCATATATTTT
j_call: TRBJ1-2; clone_size: few; d_call: NA; v_call: TRBV2; cdr3_aa: CASNGMGQPTHGYTF; cdr3_nt: TGTGCCAGCAACGGGATGGGACAACCGACACATGGCTACACCTTC
j_call: TRBJ1-6; clone_size: few; d_call: NA; v_call: TRBV18; cdr3_aa: CASSPMGSPLHF; cdr3_nt: TGTGCCAGCTCACCCATGGGCTCACCCCTCCACTTT
j_call: TRBJ1-1; clone_size: few; d_call: NA; v_call: TRBV18; cdr3_aa: CASSPPGRVDTEAFF; cdr3_nt: TGTGCCAGCTCACCACCGGGCAGGGTTGACACTGAAGCTTTCTTT
j_call: TRBJ2-4; clone_size: NA; d_call: NA; v_call: TRBV19; cdr3_aa: CASSTGSSGIVGIQYF; cdr3_nt: TGTGCCAGTAGTACCGGAAGTAGCGGAATAGTGGGCATTCAGTACTTC
j_call: TRBJ2-3; clone_size: NA; d_call: NA; v_call: TRBV6-1; cdr3_aa: CASSDRTKVADTQYF; cdr3_nt: TGTGCCAGCAGTGACCGGACTAAAGTGGCAGATACGCAGTATTTT
j_call: TRBJ1-5; clone_size: NA; d_call: NA; v_call: TRBV18; cdr3_aa: CASSPQGSQPQHF; cdr3_nt: TGTGCCAGCTCACCTCAGGGCTCCCAGCCCCAGCATTTT